The following is a T cell receptor (beta chain) sequence with its context. This CDR3 comprises 14 residues. V gave up 2 bases and J gave up 2 bases; unmatched junction bases: 1. The germline CDR1 and CDR2 sequences are MNHEY and SVGAGI. The sample is drawn from a study of cytomegalovirus exposure and HLA in healthy donors. Both 60 Vbeta primers and 13 Jbeta primers went into the PCR. The method was immunoSEQ multiplex PCR; TCRdb's version includes in-frame clones alone and lacks a portion of them. The repertoire consists of 150,000 to 200,000 clones, with 80% occurring once and the leading ten covering 0.9% to 1.2%.

The clonotype comes from a woman in her 40s in good health and CMV-seronegative. The chain carries TRBV6-5 and TRBJ2-7; 9 nucleotides match TRBD1. The material sequenced was PBMCs. Written as DNA, the CDR3 is TGTGCCAGCAGTTACAGGACAGGGGCCTACGAGCAGTACTTC. Its protein is CASSYRTGAYEQYF.